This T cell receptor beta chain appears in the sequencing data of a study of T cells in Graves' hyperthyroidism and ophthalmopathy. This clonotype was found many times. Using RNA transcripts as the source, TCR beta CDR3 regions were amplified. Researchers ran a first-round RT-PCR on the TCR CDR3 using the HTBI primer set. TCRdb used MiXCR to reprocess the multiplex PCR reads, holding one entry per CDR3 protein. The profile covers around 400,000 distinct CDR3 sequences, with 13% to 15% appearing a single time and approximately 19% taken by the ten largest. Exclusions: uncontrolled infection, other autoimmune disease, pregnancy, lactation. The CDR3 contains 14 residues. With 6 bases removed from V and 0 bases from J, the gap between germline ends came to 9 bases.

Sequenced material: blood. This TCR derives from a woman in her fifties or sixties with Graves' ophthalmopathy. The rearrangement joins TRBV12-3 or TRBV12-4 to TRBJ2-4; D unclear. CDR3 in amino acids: CASSPPLAKNIQYF. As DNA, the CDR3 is TGTGCCAGCAGCCCCCCCCTAGCCAAAAACATTCAGTACTTC.